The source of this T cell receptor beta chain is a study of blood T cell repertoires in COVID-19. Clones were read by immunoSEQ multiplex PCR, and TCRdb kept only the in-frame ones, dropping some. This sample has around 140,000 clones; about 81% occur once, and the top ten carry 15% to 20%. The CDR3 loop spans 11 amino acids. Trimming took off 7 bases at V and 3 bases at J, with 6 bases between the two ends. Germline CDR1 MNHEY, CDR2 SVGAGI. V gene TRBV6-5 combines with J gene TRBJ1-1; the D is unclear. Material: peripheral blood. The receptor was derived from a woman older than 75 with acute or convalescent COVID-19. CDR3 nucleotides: TGTGCCAGCATTCAGGACACTGAAGCTTTCTTT. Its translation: CASIQDTEAFF.